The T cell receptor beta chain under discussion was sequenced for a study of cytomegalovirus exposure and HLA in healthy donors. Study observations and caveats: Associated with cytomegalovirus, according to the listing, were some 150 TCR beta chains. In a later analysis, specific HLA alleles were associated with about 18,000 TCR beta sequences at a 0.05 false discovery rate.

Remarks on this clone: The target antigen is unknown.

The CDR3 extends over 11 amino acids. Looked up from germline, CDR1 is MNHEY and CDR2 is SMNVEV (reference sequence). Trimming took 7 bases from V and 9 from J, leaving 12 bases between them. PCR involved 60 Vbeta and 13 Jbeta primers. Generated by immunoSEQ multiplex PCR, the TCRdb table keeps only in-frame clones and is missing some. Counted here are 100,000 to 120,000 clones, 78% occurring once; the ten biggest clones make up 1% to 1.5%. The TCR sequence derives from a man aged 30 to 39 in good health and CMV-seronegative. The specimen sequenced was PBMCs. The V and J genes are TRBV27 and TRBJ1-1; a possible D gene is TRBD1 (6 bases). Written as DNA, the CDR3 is TGTGCCAGCAACCAGGGGACTAAAGCTTTCTTT. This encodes CASNQGTKAFF.